Following are 4 T cell receptor beta chains from one sample sequenced in a study of vaccination effects on CD4 cells after COVID-19. Antigen-specific CD4+ T cells were expanded (with viral peptide pools) by the ViraFEST assay ahead of sequencing. When around ten days of culture had elapsed, CD4+ T cells were isolated. Of the BNT162b2 and mRNA-1273 vaccines, participants received two doses of one or the other. Method: immunoSEQ multiplex PCR; TCRdb's copy keeps in-frame clones and lacks some. The sample shows roughly 25,000 clones, roughly 80% of them seen only once. No antigen is known for these receptors. The sample in question was CD4+ T cells from PBMCs cultured with SARS-CoV-2 spike peptides, obtained after COVID-19 vaccination. Receptors were obtained from a human donor who received a COVID-19 vaccine.

The CDR3 sequence is CASSLGTGGFSGELFF. The CDR3 DNA sequence: TGTGCCAGCAGCTTAGGGACAGGGGGCTTCTCCGGGGAGCTGTTTTTT. This chain joins TRBV7-2 and TRBJ2-2; 11 nucleotides align to TRBD1. The CDR3 is 16 residues long. With V trimmed by 1 base and J by 6 bases, 4 bases remained unmatched. Germline V gene lookup returns CDR1 SGHTA and CDR2 FQGNSA.

CDR3 in amino acids: CASSLRQNNEQFF. CDR3 DNA: TGTGCCAGCAGCTTGCGGCAGAACAATGAGCAGTTCTTC. The rearrangement joins TRBV5-5 to TRBJ2-1; no reliable D call. Trimming cost V 1 base and J 5 bases, with 7 bases left between them. The CDR3 sequence is 13 residues long. Germline V gives CDR1 SGHKS, CDR2 YYEKEE (reference sequence).

The gene calls are TRBV6-5 and TRBJ1-1; 8 bases align to TRBD1. Trimming cost V 2 bases and J 0 bases; bases outside gene matches: 5. The CDR3 spans 16 residues. The germline CDR1 and CDR2 sequences are MNHEY and SVGAGI. The CDR3 DNA reads TGTGCCAGCAGTTACCTCGGACAGGGCATGAACACTGAAGCTTTCTTT. It yields the protein CASSYLGQGMNTEAFF.

The V and J genes are TRBV19 and TRBJ1-2; D is undetermined. Germline-derived CDR1 and CDR2 are LNHDA and SQIVND (reference sequence). Trimming removed 4 bases at V and 4 bases at J, with 13 bases between. This CDR3 region has 14 residues. As DNA, the CDR3 is TGTGCCAGTAGTAATCCCAGAGACCGCTATGGCTACACCTTC. Its translation is CASSNPRDRYGYTF.